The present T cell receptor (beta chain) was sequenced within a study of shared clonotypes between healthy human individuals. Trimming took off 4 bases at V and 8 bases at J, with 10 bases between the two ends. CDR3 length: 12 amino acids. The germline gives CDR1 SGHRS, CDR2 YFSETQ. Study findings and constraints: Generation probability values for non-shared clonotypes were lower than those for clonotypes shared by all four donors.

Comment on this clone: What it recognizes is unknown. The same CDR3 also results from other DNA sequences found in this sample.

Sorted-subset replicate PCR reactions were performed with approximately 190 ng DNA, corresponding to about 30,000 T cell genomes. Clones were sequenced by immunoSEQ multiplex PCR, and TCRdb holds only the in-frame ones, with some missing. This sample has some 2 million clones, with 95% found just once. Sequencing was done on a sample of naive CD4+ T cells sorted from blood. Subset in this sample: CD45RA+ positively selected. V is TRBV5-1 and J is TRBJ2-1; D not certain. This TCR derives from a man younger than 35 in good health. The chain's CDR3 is CASSLPTDEQFF. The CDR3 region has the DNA TGCGCCAGCAGCCTACCTACGGATGAGCAGTTCTTC. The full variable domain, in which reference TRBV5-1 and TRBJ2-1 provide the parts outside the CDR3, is KAGVTQTPRYLIKTRGQQVTLSCSPISGHRSVSWYQQTPGQGLQFLFEYFSETQRNKGNFPGRFSGRQFSNSRSEMNVSTLELGDSALYLCASSLPTDEQFFGPGTRLTVL.